This T cell receptor beta chain was sequenced for a study of blood T cell repertoires in COVID-19. Overall study context: T cells, B-cell-depleted T cells, or PBMCs supplied cDNA or gDNA.

As handled by the study authors: Amplification of reference gene primers was used by the study to estimate nucleated cell counts. TCRdb's table, derived via immunoSEQ multiplex PCR, lists solely in-frame clones and lacks some. V and J calls and clone size follow that table, whereas D and trimming were derived from the DNA. Among over 110,000 clones listed, roughly 84% were seen once. CDR1 and CDR2 from the germline V gene are MGHRA and YSYEKL. The CDR3 covers 14 residues. The V end was cut by 1 base, the J end by 2 bases, with 7 bases between. Everyone who took part was about 18 to 90 years old, and they came from roughly 25 US areas. The study assigned cohorts using participant-reported clinical history.

This clonotype was sampled from a man aged 40-49 years with acute COVID-19. The rearrangement joins TRBV4-1 to TRBJ2-3, with D unresolved. Sequenced: PBMCs or T cells enriched from blood (not recorded which). CDR3 coding DNA: TGCGCCAGCAGCCAAGCGCACTTCACAGATACGCAGTATTTT. Amino acids: CASSQAHFTDTQYF.